The rows below give T cell receptor beta chains drawn from one sample of a study of T cells in localized non-small cell lung cancer. Sequencing used immunoSEQ multiplex PCR; TCRdb keeps in-frame clones, though not all of them. This table holds approximately 20,000 clones, approximately 89% found once. The sample consisted of peripheral blood, taken before any cancer treatment. These receptors were collected from a man aged 35 to 70 with stage I lung adenocarcinoma. CDR3s include the opening cysteine and the closing phenylalanine or tryptophan. Each record gives: D gene, V gene, J gene, clone size, CDR3 protein, CDR3 DNA. The D gene is left open where the match is weak. Expanded clones get a size class; other rows say once, few or many, or leave the size out.

.	TRBV2	TRBJ1-1	.	CASRAGMNTEAFF	TGTGCCAGCCGAGCGGGGATGAACACTGAAGCTTTCTTT
.	TRBV27	TRBJ1-3	.	CASSAQGSSGNTIYF	TGTGCCAGCAGTGCCCAGGGAAGCTCTGGAAACACCATATATTTT
.	TRBV30	TRBJ2-3	once	CAWSVSGSTDTQYF	TGTGCCTGGAGTGTCAGCGGAAGCACAGATACGCAGTATTTT
TRBD2	TRBV5-1	TRBJ2-2	.	CASSPDARLAGENTGELFF	TGCGCCAGCAGCCCCGACGCGAGACTAGCGGGGGAAAACACCGGGGAGCTGTTTTTT
.	TRBV7-9	TRBJ2-1	.	CASRAALYNEQFF	TGTGCCAGCCGGGCGGCCTTATACAATGAGCAGTTCTTC
.	TRBV9	TRBJ2-1	once	CASSKGGLYNEQFF	TGTGCCAGCAGCAAGGGGGGCCTCTACAATGAGCAGTTCTTC
.	TRBV5-6	TRBJ1-3	.	CASSLDPGASGNTIYF	TGTGCCAGCAGCTTGGACCCAGGGGCCTCTGGAAACACCATATATTTT
.	TRBV18	TRBJ2-5	.	CASSSDSTGETQYF	TGTGCCAGCTCATCGGACAGCACCGGGGAGACCCAGTACTTC
.	TRBV6-6	TRBJ1-1	.	CASSPGQHLEAFF	TGTGCCAGCAGTCCCGGACAGCACCTTGAAGCTTTCTTT
.	TRBV27	TRBJ1-5	.	CASRRTGGVGNQPQHF	TGTGCCAGCAGGCGAACCGGTGGGGTGGGCAATCAGCCCCAGCATTTT
.	TRBV6-5	TRBJ2-7	.	CASSILRGGSYEQYF	TGTGCCAGCAGTATCCTACGCGGGGGCTCGTACGAGCAGTACTTC
TRBD1	TRBV5-1	TRBJ1-6	.	CASRAGQRSPLHF	TGCGCCAGCAGGGCGGGACAGAGGTCACCCCTCCACTTT
TRBD1	TRBV10-3	TRBJ1-5	.	CAIGTGDQPQHF	TGTGCCATCGGGACAGGGGATCAGCCCCAGCATTTT
TRBD1	TRBV5-1	TRBJ1-6	few	CASSGGQGDSSPLHF	TGCGCCAGCAGCGGCGGACAGGGCGACAGTTCACCCCTCCACTTT
.	TRBV5-4	TRBJ2-1	.	CASSALLGREQFF	TGTGCCAGCTCCGCCCTGCTAGGTCGTGAGCAGTTCTTC
.	TRBV2	TRBJ2-4	.	CARQYRSDKNIQYF	TGTGCCAGACAATACAGGTCTGACAAAAACATTCAGTACTTC
.	TRBV5-1	TRBJ2-7	.	CASSLTGTPDPYEQYF	TGCGCCAGCAGCTTGACGGGGACTCCGGACCCCTACGAGCAGTACTTC
.	TRBV7-6	TRBJ1-5	.	CASSPRGANQPQHF	TGTGCCAGCAGCCCACGAGGGGCCAATCAGCCCCAGCATTTT
TRBD1	TRBV7-2	TRBJ1-4	.	CASSLGGTGGEKLFF	TGTGCCAGCAGCTTGGGGGGGACAGGGGGCGAAAAACTGTTTTTT
.	TRBV27	TRBJ1-1	.	CASRTVSGMNTEAFF	TGTGCCAGCAGGACAGTGAGTGGCATGAACACTGAAGCTTTCTTT
.	TRBV19	TRBJ1-6	.	CASSDDINSPLHF	TGTGCCAGTAGCGACGACATTAATTCACCCCTCCACTTT
.	TRBV4-1	TRBJ2-2	.	CASSQGGLSTGELFF	TGCGCCAGCAGCCAAGGGGGCCTAAGCACCGGGGAGCTGTTTTTT
TRBD2	TRBV9	TRBJ2-3	few	CASSARGTRGGYTDTQYF	TGTGCCAGCAGCGCCCGTGGGACGCGGGGGGGATACACAGATACGCAGTATTTT
.	TRBV9	TRBJ1-2	few	CASSVATGYGYTF	TGTGCCAGCAGCGTAGCTACAGGGTATGGCTACACCTTC
.	TRBV25-1	TRBJ2-1	.	CASSEGRSSYNEQFF	TGTGCCAGCAGTGAAGGACGTAGCTCCTACAATGAGCAGTTCTTC
.	TRBV6-5	TRBJ2-7	.	CAAGTRQYF	TGTGCCGCAGGGACGCGCCAGTACTTC
.	TRBV19	TRBJ2-1	once	CASSPGTPSEQFF	TGTGCCAGTAGCCCCGGGACTCCCTCCGAGCAGTTCTTC
.	TRBV10-2	TRBJ2-3	few	CASRSGFTDTQYF	TGCGCCAGCAGGTCGGGCTTCACAGATACGCAGTATTTT
.	TRBV4-1	TRBJ2-2	once	CASGGGRSTGELFF	TGCGCCAGCGGAGGGGGGAGAAGTACCGGGGAGCTGTTTTTT
.	TRBV19	TRBJ1-1	.	CASSIGGHTEAFF	TGTGCCAGTAGTATAGGGGGACACACTGAAGCTTTCTTT
.	TRBV6-1	TRBJ2-6	.	CASGQPNSGANVLTF	TGTGCCAGCGGACAGCCTAACTCTGGGGCCAACGTCCTGACTTTC
.	TRBV7-8	TRBJ2-7	.	CASSFQGEQYF	TGTGCCAGCAGCTTCCAGGGGGAGCAGTACTTC
.	TRBV5-1	TRBJ2-3	.	CASGGRGGAGDTQYF	TGCGCCAGCGGGGGGCGGGGCGGGGCAGGAGATACGCAGTATTTT
.	TRBV7-8	TRBJ1-2	.	CASSLGTSWGYTF	TGTGCCAGCAGCCTAGGGACGTCGTGGGGCTACACCTTC
TRBD2	TRBV5-4	TRBJ2-2	.	CASSLAAGGPGGELFF	TGTGCCAGCAGCTTGGCAGCGGGAGGTCCCGGGGGGGAGCTGTTTTTT
TRBD1	TRBV4-1	TRBJ2-7	.	CASSQAWDRGGEQYF	TGCGCCAGCAGCCAAGCCTGGGACAGGGGAGGCGAGCAGTACTTC
.	TRBV5-1	TRBJ1-2	.	CASSSDGSDGYTF	TGCGCCAGCAGCTCTGACGGGTCGGATGGCTACACCTTC
TRBD2	TRBV27	TRBJ2-7	.	CASSLSGGVSYEQYF	TGTGCCAGCAGTTTATCCGGGGGGGTCTCCTACGAGCAGTACTTC
.	TRBV2	TRBJ1-1	.	CASVRGMDTEAFF	TGTGCCAGCGTGAGGGGAATGGACACTGAAGCTTTCTTT
.	TRBV14	TRBJ1-4	.	CASSQVNRGELFF	TGTGCCAGCAGCCAAGTCAATCGGGGGGAACTGTTTTTT
.	TRBV5-1	TRBJ2-1	.	CASSLMTPGTSYNEQFF	TGCGCCAGCAGCTTGATGACCCCGGGTACTTCCTACAATGAGCAGTTCTTC
TRBD1	TRBV19	TRBJ2-7	.	CASSATGALPTYEQYF	TGTGCCAGTAGTGCCACAGGGGCCTTACCTACCTACGAGCAGTACTTC